What follows are 21 T cell receptor beta chains derived from one specimen sequenced in a study of blood T cell repertoires in COVID-19. The data were produced by immunoSEQ multiplex PCR, yet TCRdb's version contains in-frame clones alone and is incomplete. The sample carries under 500,000 clones, 85% to 90% recorded once. The specimen sequenced was peripheral blood. The receptors were gathered from a woman aged 30 to 39 with acute or convalescent COVID-19.

This chain connects TRBV6-5 to TRBJ2-7; 8 bases align to TRBD1. CDR1 is MNHEY, CDR2 SVGAGI, per germline. Trimming removed 5 bases from V and 0 bases from J; junction bases left unmatched: 6. The CDR3 has 15 amino acids. The CDR3 DNA follows: TGTGCCAGCAGTAGACAGGGGAGTAGCTCCTACGAGCAGTACTTC. This encodes CASSRQGSSSYEQYF.

The rearrangement links TRBV2 to TRBJ1-1; D gene unclear. The CDR3 length is 14 residues. The V gene's germline CDR1 is SNHLY and CDR2 FYNNEI. Trimming pared 6 bases from V and 1 base from J, leaving 12 bases between. CDR3 protein: CASRVNPGNTEAFF. CDR3 nucleotide sequence: TGTGCCAGCAGGGTTAATCCGGGGAACACTGAAGCTTTCTTT.

V and J are TRBV5-5 and TRBJ1-2, with D perhaps matching TRBD1 (6 bases). Trimming removed 0 bases at V and 7 bases at J, with 13 bases between. The CDR3 sequence is 14 residues long. Germline V gives CDR1 SGHKS, CDR2 YYEKEE (reference sequence). Here the CDR3 DNA reads TGTGCCAGCAGCTTGGGTGGGGGCGCGTTTGGCTACACCTTC. The encoded protein is CASSLGGGAFGYTF.

The chain carries TRBV9 and TRBJ2-2, with a weak D call TRBD1 (5 bases). Germline V CDR1 and CDR2: SGDLS, YYNGEE. The CDR3 is 17 residues long. With 4 bases removed from V and 0 bases from J, the gap between germline ends came to 16 bases. CDR3 in amino acids: CASSPRIQDANTGELFF. The DNA for the CDR3 is TGTGCCAGCAGCCCCCGTATACAGGATGCGAACACCGGGGAGCTGTTTTTT.

The chain recombines TRBV6-6 with TRBJ1-5; TRBD1 might be the D (6 bases). V lost 5 bases, J lost 4 bases, and 12 bases lay in between. There are 14 residues in the CDR3. CDR1 and CDR2 (germline): MNHNY, SVGAGI (reference sequence). The DNA of the CDR3 is TGTGCCAGCAGTAAGGACAGCTCTAATCAGCCCCAGCATTTT. Protein product: CASSKDSSNQPQHF.

The chain is built from TRBV9 and TRBJ2-7; 10 nucleotides agree with TRBD2. The CDR3 is made up of 16 amino acids. J lost 2 bases, V lost 3 bases, and 8 bases had no gene match. CDR1 is SGDLS and CDR2 is YYNGEE in the germline V gene. CDR3 coding DNA: TGTGCCAGCAGCGACCACACTAGCGGGGCTACCTACGAGCAGTACTTC. Protein product: CASSDHTSGATYEQYF. The full variable domain, rest sourced from reference TRBV9 and TRBJ2-7, is DSGVTQTPKHLITATGQRVTLRCSPRSGDLSVYWYQQSLDQGLQFLIQYYNGEERAKGNILERFSAQQFPDLHSELNLSSLELGDSALYFCASSDHTSGATYEQYFGPGTRLTVT.

This chain joins TRBV4-2 and TRBJ2-3; TRBD2 might be the D (5 bases). The CDR3 consists of 15 residues. V lost 6 bases and J lost 6, with 19 bases in between. The V gene's germline CDR1 is LGHNA and CDR2 YNFKEQ. This CDR3 reads CASSIASRVGDTQYF. CDR3 coding DNA: TGTGCCAGCAGTATCGCTAGCCGTGTAGGGGATACGCAGTATTTT.

The genes are TRBV28 and TRBJ1-2, with D hard to call. Trimming left V 7 bases short and J 7 bases short, with 7 bases between. CDR1 is MDHEN and CDR2 is SYDVKM in the germline V gene. The CDR3 length is 10 residues. The CDR3 sequence is CASIRGGYTF. The DNA for the CDR3 is TGTGCCAGCATCCGGGGTGGCTACACCTTC.

This sequence joins TRBV7-2 and TRBJ2-7; possible D gene TRBD1, 6 bases. V lost 0 bases to trimming and J lost 5 bases, with 14 bases between them. The V gene's germline CDR1 is SGHTA and CDR2 FQGNSA. CDR3 length: 15 amino acids. The CDR3 here is CASSLAGTSTNEQYF. CDR3 DNA sequence: TGTGCCAGCAGCTTAGCCGGGACAAGCACTAACGAGCAGTACTTC.

This clone appeared a few times. The CDR3 reads CASSFSEGAYNEQFF. DNA of the CDR3: TGTGCCAGCAGCTTTAGTGAGGGGGCATACAATGAGCAGTTCTTC. The rearrangement joins TRBV7-8 to TRBJ2-1, with 7 bases fitting TRBD1. The V and J ends lost 3 bases and 4 bases, in that order; junction bases with no gene match: 6. This CDR3 comprises 15 residues. Germline V CDR1 and CDR2: SGHVS, FQNEAQ. The full variable domain, completed using reference TRBV7-8 and TRBJ2-1, is GAGVSQSPRYKVAKRGQDVALRCDPISGHVSLFWYQQALGQGPEFLTYFQNEAQLDKSGLPSDRFFAERPEGSVSTLKIQRTQQEDSAVYLCASSFSEGAYNEQFFGPGTRLTVL.

The CDR3 is CASSLAPGQAYEQYF. CDR3 bases: TGCGCCAGCAGCTTGGCACCGGGACAGGCGTACGAGCAGTACTTC. The V call is TRBV5-1, the J call TRBJ2-7; 8 nucleotides agree with TRBD1. Looked up from germline, CDR1 is SGHRS and CDR2 is YFSETQ. The CDR3 is 15 amino acids. V was clipped by 0 bases and J by 4 bases; unmatched bases: 6.

The J gene is TRBJ2-5, the V gene TRBV5-1, with 12 bases identical to TRBD2. Trimming removed 4 bases from V and 2 bases from J; junction bases left unmatched: 3. The CDR3 covers 15 residues. CDR1 SGHRS and CDR2 YFSETQ come from the germline V gene. This CDR3 reads CASSTTSGGQETQYF. DNA for the CDR3: TGCGCCAGCAGCACTACTAGCGGGGGGCAAGAGACCCAGTACTTC.

This chain uses TRBV28 with TRBJ2-7, with 7 bases that match TRBD2. The CDR3 consists of 14 residues. Germline V CDR1 and CDR2: MDHEN, SYDVKM. V was pared by 4 bases and J by 0 bases, with 3 bases of the junction left unmatched. The CDR3 protein is CASSWRGSSYEQYF. CDR3 in DNA: TGTGCCAGCAGTTGGCGGGGGTCCTCCTACGAGCAGTACTTC.

This clone appeared a single time. V is TRBV7-6 and J is TRBJ1-1; a possible D gene is TRBD1 (6 bases). Germline V gene sequence: CDR1 SGHVS, CDR2 FNYEAQ. Trimming removed 10 bases at V and 0 bases at J, with 18 bases between. The CDR3 has 15 amino acids. DNA of the CDR3: TGTGCCATACGACAGGAGCCATCTATGAACACTGAAGCTTTCTTT. Translating gives CAIRQEPSMNTEAFF.

The genes are TRBV24-1 and TRBJ2-2; a weak D match, TRBD2 (5 bases). CDR3 length equals 14 residues. V was shortened by 9 bases and J by 3 bases, with 13 bases between the two germline ends. Germline loops: CDR1 KGHDR, CDR2 SFDVKD. This CDR3 reads CATGGWADTGELFF. In DNA form, the CDR3 reads TGTGCCACCGGCGGGTGGGCCGACACCGGGGAGCTGTTTTTT.

This chain links TRBV6-5 with TRBJ2-2; D perhaps matches TRBD1 (5 bases). The length of the CDR3 is 14 residues. Trimming cost V 8 bases and J 1 base, with 11 bases left between them. Germline loops: CDR1 MNHEY, CDR2 SVGAGI. The CDR3 coding sequence is TGTGCCAGCTGGTGGGGCTTGAACACCGGGGAGCTGTTTTTT. Its protein is CASWWGLNTGELFF.

The V gene is TRBV7-2, the J gene TRBJ2-5; D is ambiguous. CDR1 is SGHTA, CDR2 FQGNSA, per germline. The V end lost 5 bases, the J end lost 5 bases, and 15 bases lay between the germline ends. The CDR3 consists of 14 residues. The CDR3 is CASSPSQIGETQYF. In DNA form, the CDR3 reads TGTGCCAGCAGCCCGTCGCAAATCGGGGAGACCCAGTACTTC.

The V call is TRBV12-2, the J call TRBJ2-2; the table's TRBD1 call for D was not verified on the DNA. TRBV12-2 is reported as a pseudogene. The CDR3 spans 15 residues. The CDR3 sequence is CASRLGRRGIRELFF. The CDR3 DNA is TGTGCAAGTCGCTTAGGGAGAAGGGGAATCCGGGAGCTGTTTTTT.

The chain couples TRBV27 to TRBJ1-1; D is ambiguous. The CDR3 is made up of 12 amino acids. In germline, CDR1 is MNHEY, CDR2 SMNVEV (reference sequence). Trimming took 8 bases from V and 12 from J, leaving 19 bases between them. CDR3 protein: CASAIRGIKTFF. The CDR3 coding sequence is TGTGCCAGCGCTATCCGCGGGATCAAAACTTTCTTT.

The genes are TRBV10-3 and TRBJ2-2; 7 nucleotides match TRBD1. The CDR3 runs 14 residues. V was clipped by 2 bases and J by 5 bases; unmatched bases: 2. Germline V gives CDR1 ENHRY, CDR2 SYGVKD. In DNA form, the CDR3 reads TGTGCCATCAGTGAGGCGACAGGGACCGGGGAGCTGTTTTTT. It yields the protein CAISEATGTGELFF.

This clone appeared a few times. Here the CDR3 DNA reads TGCAGCGCGGGTGCGCCCGAGCAGTTCTTC. Translation: CSAGAPEQFF. The J gene is TRBJ2-1, the V gene TRBV29-1; D unclear. V was clipped by 7 bases and J by 10 bases, with 11 bases between them. CDR3 length: 10 amino acids. Germline V gene data show CDR1 as SQVTM and CDR2 as ANQGSEA.